One sample yielded the 18 T cell receptor beta chains listed below, sequenced in a study of tumor-infiltrating T cells and Merkel cell polyomavirus. Turning to the study itself: The T cells studied were KLL-specific CD8+ cells against Merkel polyomavirus.

Generated by immunoSEQ multiplex PCR, the TCRdb table keeps only in-frame clones and is missing some. The data contain fewer than 3,500 clones, approximately 84% of them seen just once; the ten biggest clones take up approximately 8.3%. Immunohistochemistry showed robust Merkel cell polyomavirus Large T antigen staining in every patient's tumor. The sample consisted of tumor tissue. The origin of the receptors is a man aged 45-65 years with Merkel cell carcinoma.

This clone has a single count. The V gene is TRBV29-1, the J gene TRBJ2-7; 8 nucleotides match TRBD2. V shed 4 bases and J 2 bases; nucleotides not matched to a gene: 7. CDR1 is SQVTM and CDR2 is ANQGSEA in the germline V gene. The CDR3 has 14 amino acids. In DNA, the CDR3 is TGCAGCGTTGCGTGGCGGGGGGCGACCTACGAGCAGTACTTC. Its protein is CSVAWRGATYEQYF.

The V and J genes are TRBV18 and TRBJ2-7, with a weak D call TRBD2 (6 bases). V lost 3 bases and J lost 5, with 8 bases in between. CDR1 and CDR2 from the germline V gene are KGHSH and LQKENI. The CDR3 is 12 amino acids. This CDR3 reads CASSPGGHEQYV. The CDR3 nucleotides are TGTGCCAGCTCACCGGGGGGTCACGAGCAGTACGTC.

The chain has TRBV7-6 and TRBJ2-1; 12 bases match TRBD2. Trimming cost V 1 base and J 4 bases; bases outside gene matches: 11. There are 19 residues in the CDR3. Germline V CDR1 and CDR2: SGHVS, FNYEAQ. The DNA of the CDR3 is TGTGCCAGCAGCTTAGAGGCTAGCGGGGGGGCCTATGCTTACAATGAGCAGTTCTTC. It translates to CASSLEASGGAYAYNEQFF.

J is TRBJ2-3 and V is TRBV7-2; a possible D gene is TRBD2 (6 bases). Germline V gives CDR1 SGHTA, CDR2 FQGNSA. V was pared by 1 base and J by 5 bases, with 13 bases between. CDR3 length: 15 residues. The CDR3: CASSLGGSGEDTQYF. In DNA, the CDR3 is TGTGCCAGCAGCTTAGGTGGTTCGGGGGAAGATACGCAGTATTTT.

V is TRBV18 and J is TRBJ1-4, with TRBD1 matching over 9 bases. The ends lost 5 bases at V and 9 bases at J; junction bases unmatched: 7. Germline assignment: CDR1 KGHSH and CDR2 LQKENI. CDR3 length equals 14 residues. The CDR3 nucleotides are TGTGCCAGCTCAAGGAGGACAGGGGATCAAAAACTGTTTTTT. Protein: CASSRRTGDQKLFF. The whole variable domain, filled in from reference TRBV18 and TRBJ1-4, reads NAGVMQNPRHLVRRRGQEARLRCSPMKGHSHVYWYRQLPEEGLKFMVYLQKENIIDESGMPKERFSAEFPKEGPSILRIQQVVRGDSAAYFCASSRRTGDQKLFFGSGTQLSVL.

V is TRBV28 and J is TRBJ2-7; D is perhaps TRBD1 (5 bases). Trimming shortened V by 8 bases and J by 0 bases, and 20 bases separated the two germline ends. The CDR3 sequence is 16 residues long. Germline CDR1 reads MDHEN; CDR2 reads SYDVKM. The CDR3 reads CASDKGILAFSYEQYF. CDR3 DNA: TGTGCCAGCGACAAGGGGATCCTGGCCTTCTCCTACGAGCAGTACTTC.

The gene calls are TRBV2 and TRBJ1-5; weak D call: TRBD1 (6 bases). Germline V gene data show CDR1 as SNHLY and CDR2 as FYNNEI. Trimming left V 6 bases short and J 3 bases short, with 9 bases between. The CDR3 consists of 13 residues. DNA for the CDR3: TGTGCCAGCAGCGCAGGGGTCAATCAGCCCCAGCATTTT. Its protein is CASSAGVNQPQHF.

In this sample, this clone turned up a few times. The chain joins TRBV11-3 to TRBJ2-5; 10 positions agree with TRBD2. Germline V gene data show CDR1 as SGHNT and CDR2 as YENEEA. With 2 bases clipped from V and 4 bases from J, the junction kept 7 bases outside the gene matches. There are 16 residues in the CDR3. The CDR3 DNA sequence: TGTGCCAGCAGCTTACGGCTAGCGGGGGATCGAGAGACCCAGTACTTC. Protein: CASSLRLAGDRETQYF.

Notes on this clone: A junction end diverges from the germline sequence, so it may reflect a read error. The rearrangement joins TRBV18 to TRBJ2-4, with 14 bases matching TRBD2. This CDR3 has 16 residues. CDR1 KGHSH and CDR2 LQKENI come from the germline V gene. CDR3 sequence: CASSPPTSGGAKIQYF. In DNA, the CDR3 is TGTGCCAGCTCTCCACCGACTAGCGGGGGGGCAAAGATTCAGTACTTC.

The chain employs TRBV2 and TRBJ1-5; TRBD1 matches 7 bases. J was trimmed by 4 bases and V by 7 bases; bases with no gene match: 4. In germline, CDR1 is SNHLY, CDR2 FYNNEI. There are 13 residues in the CDR3. In DNA form, the CDR3 reads TGTGCCAGCAAAAGGGACAGTAATCAGCCCCAGCATTTT. This codes for CASKRDSNQPQHF.

This sequence joins TRBV6-1 and TRBJ2-3, with no clear D. The CDR3 runs to 12 residues. The V gene's germline CDR1 is MNHNS and CDR2 SASEGT. V was clipped by 7 bases and J by 10 bases, with 15 bases between them. The CDR3 here is CASKPSRSAQYF. In nucleotides, the CDR3 is TGTGCCAGCAAACCGTCTAGGTCCGCGCAGTATTTT.

The chain combines TRBV21-1 with TRBJ1-4; TRBD1 is the table's D call, not checked against the DNA. TRBV21-1 is a pseudogene locus. CDR3 length equals 14 residues. CDR3 sequence (DNA): TGTGCCAGCAGCATACAGGGAACTAATGAAAAACTGTTTTTT. It encodes CASSIQGTNEKLFF.

The V gene is TRBV7-9, the J gene TRBJ1-4; D is ambiguous. CDR1 and CDR2 from the germline V gene are SEHNR and FQNEAQ (reference sequence). Trimming shortened V by 5 bases and J by 0 bases, and 10 bases separated the two germline ends. This CDR3 comprises 15 residues. The CDR3 coding sequence is TGTGCCAGCAGCACCCCGAGGTCAACTAATGAAAAACTGTTTTTT. It yields the protein CASSTPRSTNEKLFF.

The chain carries TRBV7-2 and TRBJ2-1; D gene unclear. This CDR3 is 13 amino acids long. The V gene lost 6 bases and the J gene lost 4 bases, with 10 bases spanning the gap. Germline assignment: CDR1 SGHTA and CDR2 FQGNSA. The CDR3 DNA reads TGTGCCAGCAGGAGCGACTTATACAATGAGCAGTTCTTC. Protein: CASRSDLYNEQFF.

The chain is built from TRBV12-2 and TRBJ2-5; TRBD1 is the table's D call, not checked against the DNA. TRBV12-2 is listed as a pseudogene. This CDR3 has 16 amino acids. CDR3 in amino acids: CASRITGGWVQETQYF. Here the CDR3 DNA reads TGTGCAAGTCGCATTACAGGGGGCTGGGTCCAAGAGACCCAGTACTTC.

The V call is TRBV10-3, the J call TRBJ2-5; tentatively, D is TRBD1 (6 bases). Germline loops: CDR1 ENHRY, CDR2 SYGVKD. Trimming took off 4 bases at V and 1 base at J, with 16 bases between the two ends. This CDR3 region has 16 residues. CDR3 loop: CAISVEGQITQETQYF. CDR3 DNA sequence: TGTGCCATCAGTGTTGAGGGACAAATTACCCAAGAGACCCAGTACTTC.

J is TRBJ2-5 and V is TRBV13; 8 positions match TRBD2. This CDR3 has 16 amino acids. V dropped 0 bases and J dropped 2; count of bases not matched to a gene: 5. CDR1 is PRHDT and CDR2 is FYEKMQ in the germline V gene (reference sequence). CDR3 sequence (DNA): TGTGCCAGCAGCTTAGGGGCTAGCGGGTCACAAGAGACCCAGTACTTC. This translates into CASSLGASGSQETQYF.

V is TRBV4-2 and J is TRBJ1-5; TRBD1 matches at 9 bases. CDR1 is LGHNA and CDR2 is YNFKEQ in the germline V gene. Unmatched junction bases numbered 7, after V lost 1 base and J lost 9 bases. There are 15 residues in the CDR3. In DNA form, the CDR3 reads TGTGCCAGCAGCCAAGGAAACAGGGGGCCGTGGCCCCAGCATTTT. Translated: CASSQGNRGPWPQHF.